Detailed here is one T cell receptor (beta chain). V was shortened by 4 bases and J by 0 bases, with 18 bases between the two germline ends. Germline V gene data show CDR1 as SEHNR and CDR2 as FQNEAQ (reference sequence). CDR3 length: 17 amino acids. The data were taken from a study of shared T cell receptors in the human thymus. Some clones are missing from TCRdb's copy, which holds only in-frame ones; the method was immunoSEQ multiplex PCR. The data show about 660,000 clones, with 88% seen just once and around 0.01% held by the top ten. The data also belong to a second study, concerning human thymus T cells. That report notes: Resections from corrective heart surgery provided thymus tissue. The authors found apparently biased V and J gene usage in thymic and blood repertoires.

Sequencing was done on a sample of thymocytes. This clonotype was obtained from a boy less than two years old with a congenital heart defect. The V call is TRBV7-9, the J call TRBJ1-1; maybe TRBD1 (5 bases). The CDR3 DNA follows: TGTGCCAGCAGCTCCGGCATCCAGACAGTCATGAACACTGAAGCTTTCTTT. It codes for CASSSGIQTVMNTEAFF. Variable domain in full (rest from reference TRBV7-9 and TRBJ1-1): DTGVSQNPRHKITKRGQNVTFRCDPISEHNRLYWYRQTLGQGPEFLTYFQNEAQLEKSRLLSDRFSAERPKGSFSTLEIQRTEQGDSAMYLCASSSGIQTVMNTEAFFGQGTRLTVV.